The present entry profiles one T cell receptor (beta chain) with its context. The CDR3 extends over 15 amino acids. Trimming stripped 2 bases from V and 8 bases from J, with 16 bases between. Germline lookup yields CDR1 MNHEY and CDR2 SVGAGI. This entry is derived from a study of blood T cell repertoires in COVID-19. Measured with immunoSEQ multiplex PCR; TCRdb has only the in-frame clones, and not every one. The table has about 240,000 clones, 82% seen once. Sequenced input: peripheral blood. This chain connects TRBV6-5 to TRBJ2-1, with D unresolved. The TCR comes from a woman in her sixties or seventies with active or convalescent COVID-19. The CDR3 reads CASSYPLGDGDEQFF. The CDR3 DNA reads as TGTGCCAGCAGTTACCCGCTCGGAGATGGCGATGAGCAGTTCTTC.